These 9 T cell receptor beta chains came from one sample sequenced in a study of blood T cells in healthy people across ages (dated by TCRdb to 2014 to 2015). The library came from 5' RACE. The sample was run on an Illumina HiSeq 2500. The second PCR ran for about 7 to 11 cycles and used a J-beta primer mix along with a sample-barcoded 5' primer. TCRdb's own reprocessing of the public reads used fastp at Q25 and MiXCR and kept productive beta chains. Under each unique CDR3 protein, matching rows form one entry showing the most common genes and DNA. The sample includes about 1.6 million distinct CDR3 sequences, with about 31% observed a single time. The ten top clones hold over 9% of the sample. Material: blood. All receptors come from a woman in her twenties or thirties in good health.

As DNA, the CDR3 is TGCGCCAGCAGCCAACATGCGACCCTCGGTTACGAGCAGTACTTC. Translating gives CASSQHATLGYEQYF. V gene TRBV4-1 combines with J gene TRBJ2-7; no clear D gene. Germline lookup yields CDR1 MGHRA and CDR2 YSYEKL. The CDR3 has 15 amino acids. The V gene lost 2 bases and the J gene lost 4 bases, with 15 bases spanning the gap.

In its sample, this clonotype was seen once. The chain couples TRBV5-4 to TRBJ2-1, with D maybe TRBD1 (7 bases). The V gene lost 4 bases and the J gene lost 5 bases, with 13 bases spanning the gap. This CDR3 comprises 14 residues. Per germline, CDR1 SGHNT and CDR2 YYREEE (reference sequence). CDR3 bases: TGTGCCAGCAGCAGGGGGGACAGTCACAATGAGCAGTTCTTC. Translated, it gives CASSRGDSHNEQFF.

The table lists this clonotype with a few counts. The chain employs TRBV6-1 and TRBJ2-3, with 10 bases aligning to TRBD1. The germline gives CDR1 MNHNS, CDR2 SASEGT. The V gene end was trimmed by 4 bases and the J gene end by 2 bases; junction bases not matched to a gene: 6. CDR3 size: 16 residues. CDR3 region: CASSVYGTGDTDTQYF. CDR3 nucleotide sequence: TGTGCCAGCAGTGTATACGGGACAGGGGACACAGATACGCAGTATTTT.

The genes are TRBV6-5 and TRBJ2-2; 8 nucleotides line up with TRBD1. Germline V lookup: CDR1 MNHEY, CDR2 SVGAGI. The CDR3 totals 13 residues. V gave up 6 bases and J gave up 6 bases; unmatched junction bases: 3. The DNA of the CDR3 is TGTGCCAGCAGAGCAGGGGGCCCCGGGGAGCTGTTTTTT. Translation: CASRAGGPGELFF.

This rearrangement joins TRBV14 to TRBJ2-5; tentative D call: TRBD2 (7 bases). The J call is uncertain, as TRBJ2-7 better fits the DNA end. Per the germline V gene, CDR1 is SGHDN and CDR2 is FVKESK. The CDR3 is made up of 13 amino acids. The DNA for the CDR3 is TGTGCCAGCAGCCCCTGGGGGGGCCTCGAGCAGTACTTC. This translates into CASSPWGGLEQYF.

This chain uses TRBV25-1 with TRBJ2-1; TRBD2 matches at 7 bases. Per the germline V gene, CDR1 is MGHDK and CDR2 is SYGVNS. J gave up 3 bases and V 3 bases, and 8 bases lay outside the gene matches. This CDR3 is built from 16 residues. CDR3 DNA: TGTGCCAGCAGTGACCGCGGACTAGTGGGCTACAATGAGCAGTTCTTC. Its protein product is CASSDRGLVGYNEQFF.

This clonotype appeared many times. The chain employs TRBV20-1 and TRBJ2-7; D is unclear. Germline loops: CDR1 DFQATT, CDR2 SNEGSKA (reference sequence). The CDR3 loop spans 13 amino acids. Deletions cut 3 bases from V and 1 base from J, with 10 bases between. Here the CDR3 DNA reads TGCAGTGCTAGTGGTCACAAGTCCTACGAGCAGTACTTC. It yields the protein CSASGHKSYEQYF.

The CDR3 sequence is CASSLGAGRIGELFF. The DNA for the CDR3 is TGTGCCAGCAGCTTGGGGGCAGGGAGGATCGGGGAGCTGTTTTTT. The rearrangement links TRBV7-3 to TRBJ2-2, with D perhaps matching TRBD1 or TRBD2 (6 bases each). V was shortened by 3 bases and J by 7 bases, with 15 bases between the two germline ends. The CDR3 length is 15 residues. Germline CDR1 reads SGHTA; CDR2 reads FQGTGA.

This clonotype has a handful of counts. The V gene is TRBV15, the J gene TRBJ1-2; TRBD1 matches 7 bases. The germline CDR1 and CDR2 sequences are LNHNV and YYDKDF (reference sequence). This CDR3 region has 14 residues. V was pared by 4 bases and J by 3 bases, with 5 bases of the junction left unmatched. Here the CDR3 reads CATSTRDRDYGYTF. CDR3 nucleotide sequence: TGTGCCACCAGCACCCGGGACAGAGACTATGGCTACACCTTC.